Shown below are 26 T cell receptor beta chains from a single sample sequenced in a study of siplizumab effects on memory and regulatory T cells. The repertoire was sequenced with immunoSEQ multiplex PCR; TCRdb's copy has only in-frame clones and lacks some. The sample has 100,000 to 120,000 clones, roughly 91% seen once. Material for sequencing was CD4+ T cells sorted from blood. The source of these receptors is a human donor in good health.

In DNA, the CDR3 is TGTGCCAGCAGCTTTCCGGGGACAGGGTCCTACGAGCAGTACTTC. As protein: CASSFPGTGSYEQYF. The genes are TRBV11-2 and TRBJ2-7; 9 bases are shared with TRBD1. Trimming cost V 3 bases and J 1 base; bases outside gene matches: 4. In germline, CDR1 is SGHAT, CDR2 FQNNGV. CDR3 length: 15 residues.

The chain's CDR3 is CASSQLTSGGGEQFF. The CDR3 DNA is TGCGCCAGCAGCCAACTCACTAGCGGGGGAGGCGAGCAGTTCTTC. The genes are TRBV4-1 and TRBJ2-1, with 11 bases aligning to TRBD2. Per the germline V gene, CDR1 is MGHRA and CDR2 is YSYEKL. V lost 2 bases, J lost 10 bases, and 7 bases stayed unmatched. The CDR3 extends over 15 amino acids.

This clone showed up just once. The chain carries TRBV9 and TRBJ2-5, with 8 bases lining up with TRBD1. Gene TRBJ2-7 matches the end of the DNA better, so the J call may be wrong. Per germline, CDR1 SGDLS and CDR2 YYNGEE. CDR3 size: 14 residues. The chain's CDR3 is CASSPRQGSYEQYF. Written as DNA, the CDR3 is TGTGCCAGCAGCCCACGACAGGGGTCCTACGAGCAGTACTTC.

This sequence joins TRBV11-1 and TRBJ1-5, with 10 bases lining up with TRBD1. After removal of 1 base from V and 5 bases from J, the junction contained 8 bases not matched to a gene. The CDR3 has 17 residues. CDR1 is SGHAT, CDR2 FQDESV, per germline (reference sequence). The CDR3 DNA is TGTGCCAGCAGCTTAGACCTCCCGGGACAGGGGTATCAGCCCCAGCATTTT. It translates to CASSLDLPGQGYQPQHF.

The chain has TRBV2 and TRBJ2-3; 9 bases are shared with TRBD1. In germline, CDR1 is SNHLY, CDR2 FYNNEI. The CDR3 is made up of 15 amino acids. The V and J ends lost 8 bases and 0 bases, in that order; junction bases with no gene match: 6. CDR3 region: CASGMGQGSTDTQYF. In DNA, the CDR3 is TGTGCCAGCGGGATGGGACAGGGAAGCACAGATACGCAGTATTTT.

The rearrangement uses TRBV5-1 and TRBJ2-2; the D gene is possibly TRBD1 (6 bases). Germline CDR1 reads SGHRS; CDR2 reads YFSETQ. Trimming removed 0 bases from V and 4 bases from J, with 10 bases in between. The CDR3 length is 15 residues. The CDR3 is CASSLAQGFTGELFF. The DNA for the CDR3 is TGCGCCAGCAGCTTGGCACAGGGTTTCACCGGGGAGCTGTTTTTT. Based on the CDR3 plus reference TRBV5-1 and TRBJ2-2, the full variable domain is KAGVTQTPRYLIKTRGQQVTLSCSPISGHRSVSWYQQTPGQGLQFLFEYFSETQRNKGNFPGRFSGRQFSNSRSEMNVSTLELGDSALYLCASSLAQGFTGELFFGEGSRLTVL.

The gene calls are TRBV30 and TRBJ2-1; the D gene is possibly TRBD2 (6 bases). Per germline, CDR1 GTSNPN and CDR2 SVGIG (reference sequence). V shed 2 bases and J shed 10 bases, with 9 bases lying between them. The CDR3 loop spans 11 amino acids. This CDR3 is CAWSWRGEQFF. The CDR3 DNA is TGTGCCTGGAGTTGGCGGGGAGAGCAGTTCTTC.

The rearrangement joins TRBV6-6 to TRBJ2-3; 12 nucleotides align to TRBD1. The CDR3 is 16 residues long. Germline CDR1 is MNHNY and CDR2 is SVGAGI (reference sequence). Losses at the gene ends were 5 bases for V and 4 bases for J; bases not matched to a gene: 7. CDR3 loop: CASSRKGQGAADTQYF. DNA for the CDR3: TGTGCCAGCAGTAGAAAGGGACAGGGGGCCGCAGATACGCAGTATTTT.

V usage is TRBV5-1 and J usage is TRBJ1-4; D ambiguous. Germline values: CDR1 SGHRS, CDR2 YFSETQ. This CDR3 contains 15 residues. V lost 1 base and J 0 bases, leaving 7 bases between the germline ends. The CDR3 nucleotides read TGCGCCAGCAGCTTGTCTGGGGCAACTAATGAAAAACTGTTTTTT. It yields the protein CASSLSGATNEKLFF. Full variable domain (outside the CDR3, taken from reference TRBV5-1 and TRBJ1-4): KAGVTQTPRYLIKTRGQQVTLSCSPISGHRSVSWYQQTPGQGLQFLFEYFSETQRNKGNFPGRFSGRQFSNSRSEMNVSTLELGDSALYLCASSLSGATNEKLFFGSGTQLSVL.

This rearrangement joins TRBV7-6 to TRBJ2-7, with a possible D match to TRBD1 (6 bases). This CDR3 contains 14 residues. Germline-derived CDR1 and CDR2 are SGHVS and FNYEAQ. The V end was cut by 3 bases, the J end by 3 bases, with 12 bases between. The CDR3 sequence is CASSLGHRDYEQYF. The CDR3 coding sequence is TGTGCCAGCAGCTTGGGGCACAGGGACTACGAGCAGTACTTC. The full variable domain, its missing parts supplied by reference TRBV7-6 and TRBJ2-7, is GAGVSQSPRYKVTKRGQDVALRCDPISGHVSLYWYRQALGQGPEFLTYFNYEAQQDKSGLPNDRFSAERPEGSISTLTIQRTEQRDSAMYRCASSLGHRDYEQYFGPGTRLTVT.

This rearrangement joins TRBV5-1 to TRBJ1-3, with D perhaps TRBD1 (6 bases). Germline V gene sequence: CDR1 SGHRS, CDR2 YFSETQ. This CDR3 contains 15 residues. V lost 4 bases and J 6 bases, leaving 17 bases between the germline ends. This CDR3 is CASSLQGYEENTIYF. CDR3 bases: TGCGCCAGCAGCCTTCAGGGGTATGAGGAAAACACCATATATTTT.

The chain carries TRBV5-4 and TRBJ2-7; no definite D call. The germline V gene encodes CDR1 SGHNT and CDR2 YYREEE (reference sequence). V lost 1 base and J 3 bases, leaving 2 bases between the germline ends. CDR3 length: 11 amino acids. CDR3 region: CASSLNYEQYF. The CDR3 nucleotides are TGTGCCAGCAGCTTGAACTACGAGCAGTACTTC.

The J gene is TRBJ1-2, the V gene TRBV7-9, with 10 nucleotides matching TRBD1. Per the germline V gene, CDR1 is SEHNR and CDR2 is FQNEAQ (reference sequence). The CDR3 contains 17 residues. Trimming cost V 0 bases and J 8 bases; bases outside gene matches: 12. The CDR3 DNA reads TGTGCCAGCAGCTTAGCCCTCGGACAGGGGGTTCCTCGGGGCTACACCTTC. Protein: CASSLALGQGVPRGYTF.

V usage is TRBV2 and J usage is TRBJ1-1; 7 bases line up with TRBD1. The CDR3 is made up of 12 amino acids. J lost 9 bases, V lost 6 bases, and 7 bases had no gene match. CDR1 and CDR2 (germline): SNHLY, FYNNEI. CDR3 sequence (DNA): TGTGCCAGCAGCGCGGACAGGTTGCAAGCTTTCTTT. Translating it yields CASSADRLQAFF.

The chain carries TRBV10-3 and TRBJ2-3; no reliable D call. The CDR3 consists of 13 residues. Trimming removed 6 bases at V and 5 bases at J, with 12 bases between. Germline CDR1 is ENHRY and CDR2 is SYGVKD. CDR3 nucleotides: TGTGCCATCAGCGATGCTGGGATAGATACGCAGTATTTT. Residues: CAISDAGIDTQYF.

This chain joins TRBV6-1 and TRBJ1-2; 7 bases match TRBD1. J was trimmed by 8 bases and V by 5 bases; bases with no gene match: 5. Germline CDR1 MNHNS, CDR2 SASEGT. This CDR3 contains 12 residues. The CDR3 loop is CASSPRGWGYTF. The DNA of the CDR3 is TGTGCCAGCAGTCCCAGGGGGTGGGGCTACACCTTC.

This chain uses TRBV19 with TRBJ1-2; 7 bases line up with TRBD1. The CDR3 has 16 residues. Germline CDR1 is LNHDA and CDR2 is SQIVND (reference sequence). The junction had 13 bases not matched to a gene; V was cut back by 6 bases and J by 3 bases. The CDR3 protein is CASSYLGGRTDYGYTF. The CDR3 region has the DNA TGTGCCAGTAGCTACCTAGGGGGCCGGACTGACTATGGCTACACCTTC.

The chain links TRBV4-1 to TRBJ2-7, with 8 bases lining up with TRBD2. The CDR3 contains 14 residues. Germline V CDR1 and CDR2: MGHRA, YSYEKL. Trimming removed 3 bases from V and 2 bases from J; junction bases left unmatched: 3. CDR3 loop: CASSQGLDPYEQYF. CDR3 bases: TGCGCCAGCAGCCAGGGACTAGATCCCTACGAGCAGTACTTC.

The V call is TRBV21-1, the J call TRBJ2-7; the table's D call TRBD2 went unverified against the DNA. TRBV21-1 is an annotated pseudogene. The CDR3 spans 14 residues. CDR3 amino acids: CASISSGSVYEQYF. Here the CDR3 DNA reads TGTGCCAGCATAAGCAGCGGGAGTGTGTACGAGCAGTACTTC.

This chain connects TRBV6-6 to TRBJ1-2; 11 bases line up with TRBD1. Germline V gene lookup returns CDR1 MNHNY and CDR2 SVGAGI (reference sequence). V gave up 7 bases and J gave up 8 bases; unmatched junction bases: 15. The CDR3 loop spans 16 amino acids. CDR3 nucleotide sequence: TGTGCCAGCACCCTATCCGGACAGGGGGCGGGAGGGGGCTACACCTTC. This codes for CASTLSGQGAGGGYTF.

The V and J genes are TRBV11-2 and TRBJ1-1; D might be TRBD1 (5 bases). This CDR3 has 14 amino acids. CDR1 is SGHAT and CDR2 is FQNNGV in the germline V gene. With 1 base removed from V and 4 bases from J, the gap between germline ends came to 10 bases. CDR3 bases: TGTGCCAGCAGCTTAGTGAGGGGAGGCACTGAAGCTTTCTTT. Translation gives CASSLVRGGTEAFF.

The CDR3 loop is CASSAGGQGKETQYF. The CDR3 bases are TGTGCCAGCAGCGCAGGAGGACAGGGAAAAGAGACCCAGTACTTC. V is TRBV9 and J is TRBJ2-5, with 8 nucleotides matching TRBD1. This CDR3 region has 15 residues. Trimming cost V 3 bases and J 3 bases; bases outside gene matches: 7. Germline-derived CDR1 and CDR2 are SGDLS and YYNGEE.

This sequence joins TRBV30 and TRBJ2-3; TRBD2 aligns across 7 bases. The V gene end was trimmed by 2 bases and the J gene end by 5 bases; junction bases not matched to a gene: 13. The CDR3 extends over 16 amino acids. Germline CDR1 reads GTSNPN; CDR2 reads SVGIG (reference sequence). The CDR3 sequence: CAWSIGTTAVGDTQYF. The DNA of the CDR3 is TGTGCCTGGAGTATTGGGACTACAGCGGTTGGAGATACGCAGTATTTT.

This sequence joins TRBV10-3 and TRBJ2-5, with D hard to call. The end of the DNA is better explained by TRBJ2-7, so the J call may be wrong. CDR1 is ENHRY and CDR2 is SYGVKD in the germline V gene. The CDR3 consists of 12 residues. DNA of the CDR3: TGTGCCATCAGTGCTGGAAACTACGAGCAGTACTTC. This gives the protein CAISAGNYEQYF.

The genes are TRBV25-1 and TRBJ2-5; 7 nucleotides match TRBD1. J gave up 1 base and V 6 bases, and 2 bases lay outside the gene matches. CDR1 and CDR2 (germline): MGHDK, SYGVNS. CDR3 length equals 13 residues. The CDR3 DNA reads TGTGCCAGCAGCGGGGACAGCCAAGAGACCCAGTACTTC. Its translation: CASSGDSQETQYF.

The chain carries TRBV9 and TRBJ2-5; 7 bases are a match to TRBD1. V lost 4 bases to trimming and J lost 1 base; unmatched junction nucleotides: 4. Per the germline V gene, CDR1 is SGDLS and CDR2 is YYNGEE. CDR3 size: 14 residues. CDR3: CASSPGTAQETQYF. The CDR3 bases are TGTGCCAGCAGCCCGGGGACAGCCCAAGAGACCCAGTACTTC.